This passage covers 17 T cell receptor beta chains from one sample sequenced in a study of neurological immune-mediated disorders. TCRdb recomputed calls from the 5' RACE reads with MiXCR, one row per CDR3 protein. The sample contains around 100,000 distinct CDR3 sequences, approximately 11% of which appear only once. Time point given: longitudinal time-point 3. Sequencing used PBMCs. These receptors were collected from a female donor with HTLV-1-associated myelopathy (HAM/TSP).

The chain employs TRBV20-1 and TRBJ2-5; tentatively, D is TRBD1 or TRBD2 (5 bases each). Germline lookup yields CDR1 DFQATT and CDR2 SNEGSKA (reference sequence). This CDR3 is 13 amino acids long. V lost 6 bases to trimming and J lost 7 bases, with 18 bases between them. The CDR3 reads CSAGAGHDGTQYF. The CDR3 bases are TGCAGTGCAGGGGCGGGTCACGACGGGACCCAGTACTTC.

Many counts were recorded for this clonotype. V and J are TRBV6-5 and TRBJ1-1; D unresolved. The CDR3 is made up of 12 amino acids. Germline CDR1 is MNHEY and CDR2 is SVGAGI. Between the trimmed V and J ends, which lost 4 bases and 5 bases, there was a span of 8 bases. The CDR3 loop reads CASSSPRTEAFF. CDR3 sequence (DNA): TGTGCCAGCAGTTCCCCTAGGACTGAAGCTTTCTTT.

This clonotype was detected many times. V gene TRBV20-1 combines with J gene TRBJ2-1; D ambiguous. The CDR3 runs 11 residues. V was clipped by 3 bases and J by 5 bases, with 5 bases between them. Germline CDR1 is DFQATT and CDR2 is SNEGSKA (reference sequence). The CDR3 coding sequence is TGCAGTGCTAGGTCCGACAATGAGCAGTTCTTC. Encoded protein: CSARSDNEQFF.

This clonotype was found a few times. This rearrangement joins TRBV27 to TRBJ1-2; 8 nucleotides agree with TRBD1. Germline V gives CDR1 MNHEY, CDR2 SMNVEV (reference sequence). This CDR3 has 16 residues. V gave up 4 bases and J gave up 2 bases; unmatched junction bases: 9. CDR3 in DNA: TGTGCCAGCAGTTCCGGGACAGGTAGCTCAAACTATGGCTACACCTTC. It specifies CASSSGTGSSNYGYTF.

This clonotype was counted ten times or more. The chain joins TRBV11-2 to TRBJ2-7, with D perhaps matching TRBD1 (5 bases). Per germline, CDR1 SGHAT and CDR2 FQNNGV. This CDR3 region has 15 residues. V lost 5 bases, J lost 5 bases, and 19 bases lay in between. The DNA for the CDR3 is TGTGCCAGCAGCCGGCAGGGTTATCACGTCGACGAGCAGTACTTC. It yields the protein CASSRQGYHVDEQYF.

This clonotype came up many times. The CDR3 sequence: CASSTGPNEQFF. As DNA, the CDR3 is TGCGCCAGCAGCACCGGGCCCAATGAGCAGTTCTTC. The gene calls are TRBV5-1 and TRBJ2-1, with unresolved D. CDR3 length: 12 residues. Trimming stripped 4 bases from V and 6 bases from J, with 8 bases between. Germline V lookup: CDR1 SGHRS, CDR2 YFSETQ.

This clonotype came up many times. This sequence joins TRBV7-8 and TRBJ2-3, with 10 bases fitting TRBD1. The germline gives CDR1 SGHVS, CDR2 FQNEAQ. The trim removed 4 bases at V and 3 bases at J, leaving 10 bases unmatched. The CDR3 runs 17 residues. CDR3 loop: CASSYLQRDRGTDTQYF. The CDR3 bases are TGTGCCAGCAGCTACCTTCAGAGGGACAGGGGTACAGATACGCAGTATTTT.

This clonotype was seen repeatedly, ten times or more. The V call is TRBV5-1, the J call TRBJ2-7; D is perhaps TRBD1 or TRBD2 (6 bases each). The germline CDR1 and CDR2 sequences are SGHRS and YFSETQ. With 1 base removed from V and 4 bases from J, the gap between germline ends came to 12 bases. This CDR3 region has 14 residues. CDR3 amino acids: CASSLTGTVYEQYF. CDR3 nucleotides: TGCGCCAGCAGCTTGACAGGGACTGTGTACGAGCAGTACTTC.

This clonotype was found many times. The J gene is TRBJ2-1, the V gene TRBV28, with D possibly matching TRBD1 (5 bases). Germline-derived CDR1 and CDR2 are MDHEN and SYDVKM. The ends were cut back, 6 bases at V and 3 bases at J, with 12 bases in the middle. The CDR3 extends over 14 amino acids. CDR3 nucleotide sequence: TGTGCCAGCAGCTACCTGGACATCTACAATGAGCAGTTCTTC. Its protein is CASSYLDIYNEQFF.

Ten or more counts support this clonotype. The gene calls are TRBV18 and TRBJ2-7, with D possibly being TRBD1 or TRBD2 (5 bases each). CDR1 is KGHSH and CDR2 is LQKENI in the germline V gene. The ends were cut back, 4 bases at V and 3 bases at J, with 13 bases in the middle. The CDR3 contains 14 residues. The CDR3 protein is CASSLIRDDYEQYF. The CDR3 nucleotides read TGTGCCAGCTCACTAATCCGGGACGACTACGAGCAGTACTTC.

This clonotype was counted many times. The chain couples TRBV20-1 to TRBJ2-7, with 8 positions matching TRBD1. The CDR3 is 13 residues long. Unmatched junction bases numbered 9, after V lost 6 bases and J lost 5 bases. The V gene's germline CDR1 is DFQATT and CDR2 SNEGSKA (reference sequence). The CDR3 bases are TGCAGTGCCCAAACGGACAGGGTCGACGAGCAGTACTTC. It yields the protein CSAQTDRVDEQYF.

This clonotype was detected only a few times. V gene TRBV7-9 combines with J gene TRBJ1-2, with D uncertain. The CDR3 covers 14 residues. Germline values: CDR1 SEHNR, CDR2 FQNEAQ (reference sequence). Trimming removed 4 bases from V and 4 bases from J, with 13 bases in between. CDR3 coding DNA: TGTGCCAGCAGCTCTCTTGGCTCTGCCTATGGCTACACCTTC. Amino acid sequence: CASSSLGSAYGYTF.

This clonotype was seen many times. The chain recombines TRBV6-5 with TRBJ1-3; D not resolved. The V end lost 7 bases, the J end lost 0 bases, and 4 bases lay between the germline ends. The germline V gene encodes CDR1 MNHEY and CDR2 SVGAGI. The CDR3 sequence is 12 residues long. Written as DNA, the CDR3 is TGTGCCAGCACCTCCTCTGGAAACACCATATATTTT. It is translated as CASTSSGNTIYF.

Many counts were recorded for this clonotype. The rearrangement joins TRBV29-1 to TRBJ2-1; 7 bases fit TRBD1. The CDR3 is 16 residues long. After removal of 3 bases from V and 2 bases from J, the junction contained 10 bases not matched to a gene. Germline V CDR1 and CDR2: SQVTM, ANQGSEA. The CDR3: CSVDRGSLATYNEQFF. The CDR3 bases are TGCAGCGTTGACAGGGGGTCTTTAGCGACCTACAATGAGCAGTTCTTC.

Concerning this clonotype itself: Just one base apart from a much larger clone, this may be a read error. This chain uses TRBV10-3 with TRBJ1-5; TRBD1 matches at 11 bases. Near its end, the DNA agrees better with TRBJ2-3, so the J call may be wrong. The germline CDR1 and CDR2 sequences are ENHRY and SYGVKD. CDR3 length equals 15 residues. The CDR3, as DNA: TGTGCCATCGGCCGGGACAGGGGGGGCAATCAGCCCCAGTATTTT. The encoded protein is CAIGRDRGGNQPQYF.

The chain combines TRBV5-1 with TRBJ2-3, with 11 bases that match TRBD1. The CDR3 has 17 amino acids. The J segment lost 7 bases and the V segment lost 5 bases, leaving 15 bases of the junction unmatched. In germline, CDR1 is SGHRS, CDR2 YFSETQ. CDR3 nucleotide sequence: TGCGCCAGCAGATTGAACCTTGGACAGGGGGCAACAAATACGCAGTATTTT. Protein sequence: CASRLNLGQGATNTQYF.

A remark on this clonotype: A much larger clone differs by one base, so this may be a read error. This chain links TRBV11-2 with TRBJ2-1; 9 bases match TRBD1. The CDR3 is 15 amino acids. Germline V gives CDR1 SGHAT, CDR2 FQNNGV. This chain's CDR3 is CTSIGQGTVWNEQFF. The CDR3, as DNA: TGTACCAGCATTGGACAGGGGACGGTCTGGAATGAGCAGTTCTTC.